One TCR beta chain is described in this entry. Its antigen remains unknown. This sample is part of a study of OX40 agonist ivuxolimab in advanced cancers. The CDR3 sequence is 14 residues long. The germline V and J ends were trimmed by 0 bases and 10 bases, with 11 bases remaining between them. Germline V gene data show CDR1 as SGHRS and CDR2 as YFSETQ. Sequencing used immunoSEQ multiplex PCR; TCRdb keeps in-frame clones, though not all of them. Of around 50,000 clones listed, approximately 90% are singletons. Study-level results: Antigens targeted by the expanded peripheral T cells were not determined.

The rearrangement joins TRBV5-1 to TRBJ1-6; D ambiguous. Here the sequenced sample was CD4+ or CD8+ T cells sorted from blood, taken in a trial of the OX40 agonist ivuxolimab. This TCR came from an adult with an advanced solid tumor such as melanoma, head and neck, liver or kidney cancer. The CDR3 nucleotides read TGCGCCAGCAGCTTGGGGGTAATAAACTCACCCCTCCACTTT. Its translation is CASSLGVINSPLHF.